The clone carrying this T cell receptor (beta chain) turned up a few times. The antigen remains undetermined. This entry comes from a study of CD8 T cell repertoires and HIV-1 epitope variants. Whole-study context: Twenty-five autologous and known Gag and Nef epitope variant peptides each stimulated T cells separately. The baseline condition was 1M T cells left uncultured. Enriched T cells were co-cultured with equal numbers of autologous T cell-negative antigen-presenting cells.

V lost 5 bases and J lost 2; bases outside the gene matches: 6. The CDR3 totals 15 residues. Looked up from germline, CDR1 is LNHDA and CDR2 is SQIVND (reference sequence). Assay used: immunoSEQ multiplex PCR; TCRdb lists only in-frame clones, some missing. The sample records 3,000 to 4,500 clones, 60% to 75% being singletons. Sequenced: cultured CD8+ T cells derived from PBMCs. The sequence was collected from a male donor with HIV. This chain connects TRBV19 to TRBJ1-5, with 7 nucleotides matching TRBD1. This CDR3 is CASSPTGTGNQPQHF. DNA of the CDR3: TGTGCCAGTAGTCCGACAGGGACGGGCAATCAGCCCCAGCATTTT.